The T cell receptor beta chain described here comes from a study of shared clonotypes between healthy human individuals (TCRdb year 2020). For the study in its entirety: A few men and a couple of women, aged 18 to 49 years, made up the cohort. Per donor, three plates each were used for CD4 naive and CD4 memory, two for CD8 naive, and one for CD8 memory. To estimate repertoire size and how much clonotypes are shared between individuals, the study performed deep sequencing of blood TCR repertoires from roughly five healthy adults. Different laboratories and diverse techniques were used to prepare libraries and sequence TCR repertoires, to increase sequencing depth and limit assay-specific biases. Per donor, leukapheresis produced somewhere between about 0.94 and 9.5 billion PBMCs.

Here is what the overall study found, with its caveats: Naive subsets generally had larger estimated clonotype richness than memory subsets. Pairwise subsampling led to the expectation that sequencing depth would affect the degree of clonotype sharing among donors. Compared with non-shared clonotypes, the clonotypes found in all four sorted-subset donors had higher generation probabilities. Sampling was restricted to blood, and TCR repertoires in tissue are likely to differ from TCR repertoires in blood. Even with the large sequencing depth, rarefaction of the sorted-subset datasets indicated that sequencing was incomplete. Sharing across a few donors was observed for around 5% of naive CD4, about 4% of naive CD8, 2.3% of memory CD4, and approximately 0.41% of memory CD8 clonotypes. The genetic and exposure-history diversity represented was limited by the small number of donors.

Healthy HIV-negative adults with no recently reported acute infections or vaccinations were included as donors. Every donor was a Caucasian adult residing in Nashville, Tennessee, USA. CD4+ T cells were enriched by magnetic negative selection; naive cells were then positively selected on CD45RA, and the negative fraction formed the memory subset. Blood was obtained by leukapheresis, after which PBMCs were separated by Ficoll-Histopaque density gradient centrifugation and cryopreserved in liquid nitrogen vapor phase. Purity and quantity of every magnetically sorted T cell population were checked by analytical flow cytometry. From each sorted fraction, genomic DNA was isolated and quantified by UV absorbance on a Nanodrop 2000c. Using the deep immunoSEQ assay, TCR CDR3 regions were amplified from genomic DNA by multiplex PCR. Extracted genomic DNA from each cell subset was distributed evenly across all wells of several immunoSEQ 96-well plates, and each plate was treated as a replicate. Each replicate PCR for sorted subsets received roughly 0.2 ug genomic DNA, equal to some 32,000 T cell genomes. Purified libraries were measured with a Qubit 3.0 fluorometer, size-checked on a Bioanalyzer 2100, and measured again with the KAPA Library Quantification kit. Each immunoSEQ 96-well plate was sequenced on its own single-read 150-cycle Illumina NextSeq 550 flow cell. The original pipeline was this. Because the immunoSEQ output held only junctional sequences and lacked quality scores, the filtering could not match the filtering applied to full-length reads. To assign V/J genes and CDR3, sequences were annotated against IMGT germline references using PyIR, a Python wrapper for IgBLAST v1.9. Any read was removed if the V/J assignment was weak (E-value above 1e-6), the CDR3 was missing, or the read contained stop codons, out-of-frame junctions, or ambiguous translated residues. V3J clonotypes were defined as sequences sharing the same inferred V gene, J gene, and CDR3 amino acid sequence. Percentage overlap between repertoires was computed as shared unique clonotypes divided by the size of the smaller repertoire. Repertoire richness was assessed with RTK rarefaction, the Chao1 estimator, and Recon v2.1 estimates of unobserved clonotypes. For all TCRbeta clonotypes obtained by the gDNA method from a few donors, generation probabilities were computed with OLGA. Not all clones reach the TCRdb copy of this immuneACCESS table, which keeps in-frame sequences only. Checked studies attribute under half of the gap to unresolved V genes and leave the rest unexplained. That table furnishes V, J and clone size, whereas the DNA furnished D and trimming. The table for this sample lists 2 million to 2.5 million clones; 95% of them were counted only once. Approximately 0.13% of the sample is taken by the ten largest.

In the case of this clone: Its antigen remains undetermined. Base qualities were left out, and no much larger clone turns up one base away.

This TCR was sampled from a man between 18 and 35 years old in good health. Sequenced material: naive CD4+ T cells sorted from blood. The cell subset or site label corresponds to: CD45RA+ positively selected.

CDR3 protein: CAWSEGARGNQPQHF. Here is the DNA: TGTGCCTGGAGTGAAGGGGCCCGGGGCAATCAGCCCCAGCATTTT. The sequence is built from TRBV30 and TRBJ1-5; TRBD1 is possibly the D segment (5 matching bases). The junction carries 12 bases between V and J, which are trimmed by 1 base and 2 bases respectively. CDR1 and CDR2, per the germline V gene (reference sequence), are GTSNPN and SVGIG. The CDR3 runs 15 residues from the cysteine to the phenylalanine. Solely the CDR3 DNA is kept, with 45 bases framed from the first base. With all but the CDR3 taken from the reference TRBV30 and TRBJ1-5 genes, the full variable domain is: SQTIHQWPATLVQPVGSPLSLECTVEGTSNPNLYWYRQAAGRGLQLLFYSVGIGQISSEVPQNLSASRPQDRQFILSSKKLLLSDSGFYLCAWSEGARGNQPQHFGDGTRLSIL.